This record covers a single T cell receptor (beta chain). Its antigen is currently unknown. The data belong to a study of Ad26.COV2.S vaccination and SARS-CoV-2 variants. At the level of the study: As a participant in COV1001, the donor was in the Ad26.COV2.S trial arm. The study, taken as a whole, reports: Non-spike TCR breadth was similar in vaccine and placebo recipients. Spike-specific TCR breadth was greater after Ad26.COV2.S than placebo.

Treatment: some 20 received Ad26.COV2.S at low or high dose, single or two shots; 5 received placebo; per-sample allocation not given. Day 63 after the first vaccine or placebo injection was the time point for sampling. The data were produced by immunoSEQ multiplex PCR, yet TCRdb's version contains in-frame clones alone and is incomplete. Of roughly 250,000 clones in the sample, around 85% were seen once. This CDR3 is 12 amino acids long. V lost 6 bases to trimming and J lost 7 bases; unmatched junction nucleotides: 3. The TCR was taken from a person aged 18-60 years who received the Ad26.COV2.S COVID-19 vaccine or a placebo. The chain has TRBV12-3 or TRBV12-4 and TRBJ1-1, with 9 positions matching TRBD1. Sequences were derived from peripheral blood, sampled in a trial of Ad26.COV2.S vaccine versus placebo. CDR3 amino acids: CASSRQGGEAFF. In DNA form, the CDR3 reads TGTGCCAGCAGCCGACAGGGGGGTGAAGCTTTCTTT.